This T cell receptor beta chain was obtained from a study of neoadjuvant nivolumab and ipilimumab in lung cancer (dated by TCRdb to the early 2020s). Describing the broader study: In the NEOSTAR trial, nivolumab was administered intravenously at 3 mg/kg on days 1, 15 and 29, and the combination arm also received ipilimumab 1 mg/kg on day 1 only. The primary endpoint of the trial was the rate of major pathologic response (MPR) in the intention-to-treat population of each study arm. In the trial, about 44 patients with operable NSCLC were treated, of whom some 23 were randomized to nivolumab monotherapy and around 20 to nivolumab plus ipilimumab. The study compared TCR repertoires in pretherapy (baseline) peripheral blood with TCR repertoires in tumors resected at surgery after neoadjuvant immune checkpoint blockade. Matched pretherapy and resected tumor pairs were analyzed for seven patients, of whom four received nivolumab and three received nivolumab plus ipilimumab. General findings and caveats noted by the study authors: No significant correlation was found between TCR clonality and pathologic tumor regression, and only one major-pathologic-response sample was available for the clonality analysis. From pretherapy to surgery, tumor T-cell richness and clonality went up in three of three dual-therapy tumors, versus only two of four nivolumab-treated tumors. A small number of samples was subjected to TCR sequencing. TCR richness and clonality were greater in resected tumors than in tumor-adjacent uninvolved lung, and increases were seen in more dual-therapy-treated tumors. A positive correlation was observed between pretherapy blood TCR richness and richness in tumors resected after neoadjuvant therapy (Spearman R ~ 0.85).

The time point label here, explained by the study, means: at surgical resection after neoadjuvant nivolumab +/- ipilimumab. The samples were obtained from NEOSTAR, a phase 2 randomized trial that tested neoadjuvant nivolumab or nivolumab plus ipilimumab, followed by surgery, in operable NSCLC. V is clipped by 3 bases and J by 3 bases, and the sequence between their germline boundaries is 11 bases long. According to the germline V gene, CDR1 reads MNHEY and CDR2 reads SVGAGI. The CDR3 measures 14 amino acids from cysteine to phenylalanine. CDR3 DNA is the only sequence kept; it has 42 bases, read in frame from the first base. A remark on this clone: Its antigen is currently not known. Within one base of it there is no much larger clone, and no base qualities were kept.

Libraries were made using the immunoSEQ multiplex PCR assay. On the study's bioinformatics: Repertoires were summarized by richness and clonality, and significantly expanded and contracted clones were identified between pre- and post-therapy samples. In TCRdb, the immuneACCESS table is reduced to in-frame sequences with V and J assigned. These tables do not hold every clone; where another copy was compared, an unresolved V gene accounts for under half, and the others remain unexplained. The V and J calls and clone size come from that table; D and trimming were worked out from the DNA. The sample records fewer than 35,000 clones, 90% of which are singletons. In total, the top ten clones hold about 5.3% of the sample.

This clonotype originated in an adult with non-small cell lung cancer. The material sequenced was peripheral blood, taken after neoadjuvant nivolumab, alone or with ipilimumab, at or shortly before surgery. The V gene is TRBV6-5 and the J gene is TRBJ1-2; the best D guess is TRBD1, with 5 bases matching. The CDR3 amino acid sequence is: CASSYRGVDYGYTF. DNA sequence: TGTGCCAGCAGTTATCGGGGGGTTGACTATGGCTACACCTTC.